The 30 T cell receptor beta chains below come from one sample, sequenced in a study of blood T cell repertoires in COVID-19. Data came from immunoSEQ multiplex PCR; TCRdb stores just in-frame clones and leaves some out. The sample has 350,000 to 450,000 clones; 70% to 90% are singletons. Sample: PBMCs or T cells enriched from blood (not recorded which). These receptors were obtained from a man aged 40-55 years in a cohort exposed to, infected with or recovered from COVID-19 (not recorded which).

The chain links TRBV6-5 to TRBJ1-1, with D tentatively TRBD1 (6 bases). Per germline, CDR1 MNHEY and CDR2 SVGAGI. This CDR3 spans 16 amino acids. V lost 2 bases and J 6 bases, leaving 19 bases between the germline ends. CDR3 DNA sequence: TGTGCCAGCAGTTACGGGTCTGCGGGGGGCAGGGCTGAAGCTTTCTTT. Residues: CASSYGSAGGRAEAFF.

CDR3 residues: CASSLSHGLAAYNEQFF. The CDR3 DNA sequence: TGTGCCAGCAGTTTATCCCATGGACTAGCGGCTTACAATGAGCAGTTCTTC. The V and J genes are TRBV27 and TRBJ2-1; 10 bases line up with TRBD2. The CDR3 runs to 17 residues. Germline CDR1 and CDR2: MNHEY and SMNVEV (reference sequence). Unmatched junction bases numbered 6, after V lost 0 bases and J lost 4 bases.

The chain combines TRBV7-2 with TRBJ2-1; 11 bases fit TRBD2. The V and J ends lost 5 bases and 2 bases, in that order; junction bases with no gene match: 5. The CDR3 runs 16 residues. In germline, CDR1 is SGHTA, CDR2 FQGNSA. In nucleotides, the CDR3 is TGTGCCAGCAGCCCGAATAGCGGGAGGGCCTACAATGAGCAGTTCTTC. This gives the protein CASSPNSGRAYNEQFF.

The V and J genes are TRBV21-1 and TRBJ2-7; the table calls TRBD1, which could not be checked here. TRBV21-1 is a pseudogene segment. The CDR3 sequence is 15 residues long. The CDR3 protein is CASSKGTNALYEQYF. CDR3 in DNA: TGTGCCAGCAGCAAAGGGACAAATGCTCTCTACGAGCAGTACTTC.

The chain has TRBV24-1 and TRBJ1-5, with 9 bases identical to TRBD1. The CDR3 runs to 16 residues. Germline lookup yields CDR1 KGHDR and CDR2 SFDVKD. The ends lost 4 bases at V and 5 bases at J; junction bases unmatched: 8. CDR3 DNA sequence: TGTGCCACCAGTGAATCAACAGGGGGCGCTTATCAGCCCCAGCATTTT. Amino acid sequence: CATSESTGGAYQPQHF.

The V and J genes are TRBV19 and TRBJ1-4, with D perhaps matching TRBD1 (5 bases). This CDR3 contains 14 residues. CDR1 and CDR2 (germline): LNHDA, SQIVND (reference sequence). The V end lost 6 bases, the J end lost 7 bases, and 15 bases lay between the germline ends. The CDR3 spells CASSSGGRGEKLFF. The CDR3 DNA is TGTGCCAGTAGCTCGGGTGGAAGGGGTGAAAAACTGTTTTTT. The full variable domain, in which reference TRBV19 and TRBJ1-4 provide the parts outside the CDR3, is DGGITQSPKYLFRKEGQNVTLSCEQNLNHDAMYWYRQDPGQGLRLIYYSQIVNDFQKGDIAEGYSVSREKKESFPLTVTSAQKNPTAFYLCASSSGGRGEKLFFGSGTQLSVL.

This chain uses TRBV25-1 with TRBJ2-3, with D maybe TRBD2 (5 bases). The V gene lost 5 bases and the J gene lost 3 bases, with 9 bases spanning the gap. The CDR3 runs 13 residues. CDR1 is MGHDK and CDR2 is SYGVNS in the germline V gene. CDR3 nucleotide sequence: TGTGCCAGCAGTTCCTCGGGGACAGATACGCAGTATTTT. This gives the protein CASSSSGTDTQYF.

The CDR3, as DNA: TGCGCCAGCAGCATAACCGGGACTAGCAAGACCCGGGAGCTGTTTTTT. Its protein product is CASSITGTSKTRELFF. The J gene is TRBJ2-2, the V gene TRBV5-1; TRBD2 matches 9 bases. V dropped 4 bases and J dropped 9; count of bases not matched to a gene: 13. Germline lookup yields CDR1 SGHRS and CDR2 YFSETQ. The CDR3 extends over 16 amino acids.

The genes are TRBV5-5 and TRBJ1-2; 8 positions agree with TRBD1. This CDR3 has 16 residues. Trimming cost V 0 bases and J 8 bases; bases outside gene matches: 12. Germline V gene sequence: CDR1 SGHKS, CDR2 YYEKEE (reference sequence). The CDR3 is CASSLANVGQGGGYTF. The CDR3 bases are TGTGCCAGCAGCTTGGCCAACGTCGGACAGGGAGGAGGCTACACCTTC.

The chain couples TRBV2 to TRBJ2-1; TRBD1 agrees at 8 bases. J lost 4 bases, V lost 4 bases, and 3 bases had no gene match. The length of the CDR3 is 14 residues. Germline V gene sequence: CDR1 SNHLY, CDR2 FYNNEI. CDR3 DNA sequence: TGTGCCAGCAGTGGGCAGGGGGCTTACAATGAGCAGTTCTTC. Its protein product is CASSGQGAYNEQFF.

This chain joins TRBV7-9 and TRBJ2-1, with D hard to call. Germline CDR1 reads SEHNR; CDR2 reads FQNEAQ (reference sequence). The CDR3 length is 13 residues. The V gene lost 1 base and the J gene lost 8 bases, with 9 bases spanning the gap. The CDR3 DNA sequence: TGTGCCAGCAGCTTAGAACTAAACGATGAGCAGTTCTTC. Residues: CASSLELNDEQFF.

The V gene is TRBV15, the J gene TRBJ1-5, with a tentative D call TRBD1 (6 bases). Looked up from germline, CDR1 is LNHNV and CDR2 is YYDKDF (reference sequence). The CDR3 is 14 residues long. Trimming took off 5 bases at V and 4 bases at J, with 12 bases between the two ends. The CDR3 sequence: CATSEQGGNQPQHF. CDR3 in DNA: TGTGCCACCAGCGAACAGGGTGGGAATCAGCCCCAGCATTTT. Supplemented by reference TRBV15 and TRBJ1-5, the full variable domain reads DAMVIQNPRYQVTQFGKPVTLSCSQTLNHNVMYWYQQKSSQAPKLLFHYYDKDFNNEADTPDNFQSRRPNTSFCFLDIRSPGLGDTAMYLCATSEQGGNQPQHFGDGTRLSIL.

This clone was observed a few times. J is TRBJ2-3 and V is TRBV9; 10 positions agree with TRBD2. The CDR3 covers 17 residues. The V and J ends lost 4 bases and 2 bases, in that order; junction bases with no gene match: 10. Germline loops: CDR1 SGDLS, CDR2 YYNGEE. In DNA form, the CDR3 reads TGTGCCAGCAGCAACAACCTAGCGGGAGCTTCCACAGATACGCAGTATTTT. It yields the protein CASSNNLAGASTDTQYF.

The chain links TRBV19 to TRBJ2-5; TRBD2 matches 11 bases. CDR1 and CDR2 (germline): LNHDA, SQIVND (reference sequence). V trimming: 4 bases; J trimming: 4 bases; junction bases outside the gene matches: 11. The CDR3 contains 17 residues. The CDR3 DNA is TGTGCCAGTAGTAGAGGGCAAACTAGCGGGAGTGGAGAGACCCAGTACTTC. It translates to CASSRGQTSGSGETQYF.

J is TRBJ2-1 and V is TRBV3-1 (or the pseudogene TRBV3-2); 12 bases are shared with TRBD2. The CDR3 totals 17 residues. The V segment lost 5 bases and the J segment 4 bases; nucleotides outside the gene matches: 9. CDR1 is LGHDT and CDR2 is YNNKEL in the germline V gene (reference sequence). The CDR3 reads CASSTSSGRAGYNEQFF. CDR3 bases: TGTGCCAGCAGCACCTCTAGCGGGAGGGCCGGGTACAATGAGCAGTTCTTC.

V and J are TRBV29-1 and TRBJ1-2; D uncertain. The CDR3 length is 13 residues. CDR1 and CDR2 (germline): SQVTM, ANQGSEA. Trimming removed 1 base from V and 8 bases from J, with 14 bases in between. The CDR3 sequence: CSVEGMRAFGYTF. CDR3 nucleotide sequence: TGCAGCGTTGAAGGGATGAGGGCGTTCGGCTACACCTTC.

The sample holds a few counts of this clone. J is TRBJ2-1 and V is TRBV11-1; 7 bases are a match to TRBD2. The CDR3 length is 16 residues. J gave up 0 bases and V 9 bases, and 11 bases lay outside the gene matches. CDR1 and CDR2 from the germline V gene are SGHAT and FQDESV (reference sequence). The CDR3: CASGAGGGSSYNEQFF. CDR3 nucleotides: TGTGCCAGTGGCGCCGGGGGAGGGAGCTCCTACAATGAGCAGTTCTTC.

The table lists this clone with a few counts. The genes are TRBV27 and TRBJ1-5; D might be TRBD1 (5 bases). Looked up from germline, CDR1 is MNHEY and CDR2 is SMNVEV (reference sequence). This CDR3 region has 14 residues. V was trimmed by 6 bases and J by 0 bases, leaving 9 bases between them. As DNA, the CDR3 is TGTGCCAGCAGATCGGGGGGTAGCAATCAGCCCCAGCATTTT. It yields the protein CASRSGGSNQPQHF.

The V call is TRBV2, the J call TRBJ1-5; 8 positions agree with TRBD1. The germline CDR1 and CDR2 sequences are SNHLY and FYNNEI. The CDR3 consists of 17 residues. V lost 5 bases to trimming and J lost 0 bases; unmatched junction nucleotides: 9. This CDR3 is CASSRYGQGSSNQPQHF. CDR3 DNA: TGTGCCAGCAGTCGTTATGGACAGGGTTCTAGCAATCAGCCCCAGCATTTT.

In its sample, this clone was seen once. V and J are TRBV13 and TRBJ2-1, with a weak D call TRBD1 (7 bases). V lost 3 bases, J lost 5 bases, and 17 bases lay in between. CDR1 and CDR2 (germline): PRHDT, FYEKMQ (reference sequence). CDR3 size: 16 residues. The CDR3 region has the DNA TGTGCCAGCAGCTTCCTCGGACCAGGGGGGAACAATGAGCAGTTCTTC. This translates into CASSFLGPGGNNEQFF.

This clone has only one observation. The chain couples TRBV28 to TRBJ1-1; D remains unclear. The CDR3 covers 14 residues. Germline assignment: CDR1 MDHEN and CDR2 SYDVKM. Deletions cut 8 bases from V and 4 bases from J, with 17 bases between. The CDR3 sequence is CASLTGVGSTEAFF. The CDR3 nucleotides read TGTGCCAGCTTGACCGGAGTGGGGAGCACTGAAGCTTTCTTT. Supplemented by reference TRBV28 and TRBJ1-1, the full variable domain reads DVKVTQSSRYLVKRTGEKVFLECVQDMDHENMFWYRQDPGLGLRLIYFSYDVKMKEKGDIPEGYSVSREKKERFSLILESASTNQTSMYLCASLTGVGSTEAFFGQGTRLTVV.

The CDR3 region is CASSQRQGAGNSPLHF. The DNA for the CDR3 is TGCGCCAGCAGCCAGAGACAGGGGGCAGGAAATTCACCCCTCCACTTT. The J gene is TRBJ1-6, the V gene TRBV4-1; TRBD1 matches at 10 bases. This CDR3 contains 16 residues. Germline CDR1 is MGHRA and CDR2 is YSYEKL. V lost 3 bases, J lost 7 bases, and 6 bases stayed unmatched.

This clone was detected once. The CDR3 coding sequence is TGTGCCAGCGGGCAACGGGGGAATAGCTACGAGCAGTACTTC. Its protein product is CASGQRGNSYEQYF. The chain recombines TRBV6-5 with TRBJ2-7, with D maybe TRBD2 (6 bases). The V and J ends lost 8 bases and 3 bases respectively, with 17 bases between them. The V gene's germline CDR1 is MNHEY and CDR2 SVGAGI. This CDR3 has 14 amino acids.

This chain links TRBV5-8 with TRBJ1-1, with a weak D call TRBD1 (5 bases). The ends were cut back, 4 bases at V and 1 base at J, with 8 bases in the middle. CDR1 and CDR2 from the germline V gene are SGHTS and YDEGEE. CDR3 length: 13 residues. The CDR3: CASSATGNTEAFF. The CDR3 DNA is TGTGCCAGCAGCGCAACAGGGAACACTGAAGCTTTCTTT.

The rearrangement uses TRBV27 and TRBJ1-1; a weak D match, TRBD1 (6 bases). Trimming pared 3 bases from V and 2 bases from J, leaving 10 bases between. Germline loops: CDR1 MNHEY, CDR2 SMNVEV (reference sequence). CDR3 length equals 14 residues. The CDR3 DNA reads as TGTGCCAGCAGTTTGAAGGGGGATAACACTGAAGCTTTCTTT. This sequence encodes CASSLKGDNTEAFF.

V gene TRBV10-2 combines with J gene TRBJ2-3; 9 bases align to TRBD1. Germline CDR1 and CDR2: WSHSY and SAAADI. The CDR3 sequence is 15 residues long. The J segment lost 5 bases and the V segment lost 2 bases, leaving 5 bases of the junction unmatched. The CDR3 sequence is CASSEMGQGGDTQYF. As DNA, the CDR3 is TGCGCCAGCAGTGAGATGGGACAGGGTGGAGATACGCAGTATTTT.

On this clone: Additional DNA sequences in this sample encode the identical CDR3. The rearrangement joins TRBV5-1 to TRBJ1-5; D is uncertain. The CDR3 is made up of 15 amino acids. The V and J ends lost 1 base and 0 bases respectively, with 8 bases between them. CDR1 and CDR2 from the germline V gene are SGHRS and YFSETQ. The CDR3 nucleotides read TGCGCCAGCAGCTTGTTTGGAGATAGCAATCAGCCCCAGCATTTT. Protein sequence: CASSLFGDSNQPQHF.

The CDR3 loop reads CASSQPGHLNEQYF. CDR3 coding DNA: TGTGCCAGCAGCCAGCCGGGACACTTAAACGAGCAGTACTTC. The rearrangement links TRBV4-2 to TRBJ2-7; the D gene is possibly TRBD1 (6 bases). In germline, CDR1 is LGHNA, CDR2 YNFKEQ. CDR3 length: 14 amino acids. The V end was cut by 3 bases, the J end by 5 bases, with 14 bases between.

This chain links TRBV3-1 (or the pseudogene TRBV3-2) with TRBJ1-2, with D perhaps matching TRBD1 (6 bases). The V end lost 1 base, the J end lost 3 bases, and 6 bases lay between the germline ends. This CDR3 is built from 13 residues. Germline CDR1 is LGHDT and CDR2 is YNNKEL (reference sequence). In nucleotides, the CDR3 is TGTGCCAGCAGCCAAGGACAGGACTATGGCTACACCTTC. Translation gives CASSQGQDYGYTF.

The CDR3: CASSLSGHGYTF. Here the CDR3 DNA reads TGCGCCAGCAGCTTGTCAGGGCACGGCTACACCTTC. The genes are TRBV5-1 and TRBJ1-2; possible D gene TRBD1, 5 bases. The CDR3 loop spans 12 amino acids. V shed 1 base and J shed 8 bases, with 9 bases lying between them. Looked up from germline, CDR1 is SGHRS and CDR2 is YFSETQ.